This TCR beta chain was recorded in a study of OX40 agonist ivuxolimab in advanced cancers. The wider study: Males comprised around 80% of the group, whose mean age was about 60 years (range 23 to 79). Overall study findings and caveats: In CD8+ T cells, expanded clones were on average more numerous than in CD4+. Determination of antigen specificity was not performed for the expanded peripheral T cells.

The CDR3 runs to 12 residues. In germline, CDR1 is MNHEY, CDR2 SVGAGI. J was trimmed by 6 bases and V by 4 bases; bases with no gene match: 2. Regarding this clone: Its antigen is not known.

The repertoire was sequenced with immunoSEQ multiplex PCR; TCRdb's copy has only in-frame clones and lacks some. The sample contains around 95,000 clones, nearly 90% of which appear only once. The material was CD4+ or CD8+ T cells sorted from blood, obtained in a trial of the OX40 agonist ivuxolimab. The source of this sequence is an adult with an advanced solid tumor such as melanoma, head and neck, liver or kidney cancer. The gene calls are TRBV6-5 and TRBJ1-2; 7 bases fit TRBD1. The CDR3 is CASSLQGDGYTF. CDR3 coding DNA: TGTGCCAGCAGTTTGCAGGGGGATGGCTACACCTTC.